One sample yielded the 31 T cell receptor beta chains listed below, sequenced in a study of blood T cell repertoires in COVID-19. Data came from immunoSEQ multiplex PCR; TCRdb stores just in-frame clones and leaves some out. Of about 200,000 clones detected, 80% to 90% appear once; the ten largest clones hold around 2.3%. Material: PBMCs or T cells enriched from blood (not recorded which). All receptors derive from a woman aged 40 to 50 with acute COVID-19.

The chain links TRBV5-6 to TRBJ2-5; 9 nucleotides line up with TRBD2. Trimming took 5 bases from V and 5 from J; bases not matched to a gene: 10. This CDR3 region has 15 residues. CDR1 and CDR2 (germline): SGHDT, YYEEEE. CDR3 amino acids: CASSSSGKASETQYF. The CDR3 region has the DNA TGTGCCAGCAGTTCTAGCGGGAAGGCGTCCGAGACCCAGTACTTC.

This clone has only one observation. V gene TRBV11-1 combines with J gene TRBJ2-2; D is perhaps TRBD1 (5 bases). Trimming left V 2 bases short and J 2 bases short, with 6 bases between. CDR1 is SGHAT, CDR2 FQDESV, per germline (reference sequence). This CDR3 spans 14 amino acids. The CDR3 protein is CASSLQGNTGELFF. The DNA of the CDR3 is TGTGCCAGCAGCTTACAGGGAAACACCGGGGAGCTGTTTTTT.

The J gene is TRBJ1-1, the V gene TRBV27; 8 bases fit TRBD1. V lost 5 bases, J lost 1 base, and 9 bases stayed unmatched. The CDR3 extends over 16 amino acids. From germline, CDR1 is MNHEY and CDR2 SMNVEV (reference sequence). CDR3 DNA: TGTGCCAGCAGTCTACGTCCCGGGACAGGGAACACTGAAGCTTTCTTT. Translated, it gives CASSLRPGTGNTEAFF.

This chain connects TRBV3-1 (or the pseudogene TRBV3-2) to TRBJ2-1; TRBD2 aligns across 9 bases. The CDR3 totals 17 residues. V lost 4 bases and J lost 3; bases outside the gene matches: 10. The germline gives CDR1 LGHDT, CDR2 YNNKEL (reference sequence). This CDR3 reads CASSPIWIAGDYNEQFF. In DNA, the CDR3 is TGTGCCAGCAGCCCGATCTGGATAGCGGGGGACTACAATGAGCAGTTCTTC.

The chain joins TRBV19 to TRBJ1-4, with D perhaps TRBD1 (6 bases). Trimming left V 5 bases short and J 2 bases short, with 12 bases between. CDR1 is LNHDA, CDR2 SQIVND, per germline (reference sequence). The CDR3 is 15 amino acids. The CDR3 DNA reads TGTGCCAGTAGTCCCCTGGGGGCTACTAATGAAAAACTGTTTTTT. It translates to CASSPLGATNEKLFF. Based on the CDR3 plus reference TRBV19 and TRBJ1-4, the full variable domain is DGGITQSPKYLFRKEGQNVTLSCEQNLNHDAMYWYRQDPGQGLRLIYYSQIVNDFQKGDIAEGYSVSREKKESFPLTVTSAQKNPTAFYLCASSPLGATNEKLFFGSGTQLSVL.

This chain uses TRBV11-2 with TRBJ2-7; 11 bases are a match to TRBD1. The CDR3 runs to 13 residues. Germline CDR1 reads SGHAT; CDR2 reads FQNNGV. V shed 6 bases, J shed 5 bases, and the junction held 3 bases outside the gene matches. The CDR3 spells CASRGDRGNEQYF. In DNA form, the CDR3 reads TGTGCCAGCAGGGGGGACAGGGGGAACGAGCAGTACTTC.

This chain links TRBV6-1 with TRBJ1-2; D remains unclear. The CDR3 covers 16 residues. V lost 4 bases and J 3 bases, leaving 18 bases between the germline ends. Germline values: CDR1 MNHNS, CDR2 SASEGT. CDR3 loop: CASSARSTGSYYGYTF. The CDR3 DNA is TGTGCCAGCAGTGCGAGGAGTACGGGATCTTACTATGGCTACACCTTC.

This clone was picked up a small number of times. The J gene is TRBJ2-3, the V gene TRBV5-4, with 12 bases that match TRBD2. From germline, CDR1 is SGHNT and CDR2 YYREEE (reference sequence). This CDR3 contains 16 residues. The trim removed 0 bases at V and 6 bases at J, leaving 5 bases unmatched. The CDR3 is CASSLGLAGESDTQYF. The CDR3 bases are TGTGCCAGCAGCTTGGGACTAGCGGGAGAATCGGATACGCAGTATTTT.

J is TRBJ1-3 and V is TRBV6-5; TRBD1 might be the D (5 bases). Germline V gene sequence: CDR1 MNHEY, CDR2 SVGAGI. V was clipped by 2 bases and J by 4 bases, with 12 bases between them. CDR3 length: 15 amino acids. This chain's CDR3 is CASSYRGLRGNTIYF. CDR3 bases: TGTGCCAGCAGTTACAGGGGATTGAGAGGAAACACCATATATTTT.

This rearrangement joins TRBV6-2 or TRBV6-3 to TRBJ2-1; 11 bases agree with TRBD2. V dropped 2 bases and J dropped 6; count of bases not matched to a gene: 6. Per the germline V gene, CDR1 is MNHEY and CDR2 is SVGEGT. The CDR3 length is 16 residues. The CDR3 coding sequence is TGTGCCAGCAGTTACCTTGGACTAGCGGGTGGCAATGAGCAGTTCTTC. As protein: CASSYLGLAGGNEQFF.

This chain uses TRBV6-6 with TRBJ2-2; a possible D gene is TRBD2 (6 bases). The CDR3 is made up of 13 amino acids. V shed 0 bases and J shed 7 bases, with 6 bases lying between them. CDR1 is MNHNY and CDR2 is SVGAGI in the germline V gene (reference sequence). The CDR3 DNA reads TGTGCCAGCAGTTACTCGGAGGGCGGGGAGCTGTTTTTT. Protein: CASSYSEGGELFF.

V is TRBV2 and J is TRBJ1-2; D is ambiguous. This CDR3 spans 13 amino acids. Trimming took 9 bases from V and 4 from J, leaving 15 bases between them. CDR1 is SNHLY and CDR2 is FYNNEI in the germline V gene. CDR3 residues: CASTGSVSYGYTF. The DNA for the CDR3 is TGTGCCAGTACGGGTTCAGTGAGCTATGGCTACACCTTC.

The chain employs TRBV20-1 and TRBJ2-1; TRBD2 matches 10 bases. The CDR3 length is 16 residues. V trimming: 3 bases; J trimming: 4 bases; junction bases outside the gene matches: 9. The germline V gene encodes CDR1 DFQATT and CDR2 SNEGSKA (reference sequence). This CDR3 reads CSASRPSGGPYNEQFF. CDR3 DNA: TGCAGTGCTAGTCGCCCTAGCGGGGGCCCTTACAATGAGCAGTTCTTC.

The chain has TRBV7-9 and TRBJ1-3; D is undetermined. This CDR3 comprises 13 residues. Germline V CDR1 and CDR2: SEHNR, FQNEAQ (reference sequence). V was cut by 4 bases and J by 8 bases, with 12 bases left in between. CDR3 coding DNA: TGTGCCAGCAGCTCTAGCTTCCGAGACACCATATATTTT. Protein sequence: CASSSSFRDTIYF.

V is TRBV9 and J is TRBJ1-6, with TRBD1 matching 7 bases. V trimming: 0 bases; J trimming: 8 bases; junction bases outside the gene matches: 8. The CDR3 has 16 residues. Germline CDR1 is SGDLS and CDR2 is YYNGEE. This CDR3 reads CASSVGQGERDSPLHF. In DNA form, the CDR3 reads TGTGCCAGCAGCGTAGGGCAGGGGGAGAGAGATTCACCCCTCCACTTT. Based on the CDR3 plus reference TRBV9 and TRBJ1-6, the full variable domain is DSGVTQTPKHLITATGQRVTLRCSPRSGDLSVYWYQQSLDQGLQFLIQYYNGEERAKGNILERFSAQQFPDLHSELNLSSLELGDSALYFCASSVGQGERDSPLHFGNGTRLTVT.

This rearrangement joins TRBV27 to TRBJ2-1; D unclear. The germline V and J ends were trimmed by 10 bases and 6 bases, with 4 bases remaining between them. This CDR3 region has 9 residues. CDR1 MNHEY and CDR2 SMNVEV come from the germline V gene (reference sequence). The CDR3 reads CAIFNEQFF. The CDR3 bases are TGTGCCATCTTCAATGAGCAGTTCTTC.

V is TRBV29-1 and J is TRBJ1-2; 7 bases line up with TRBD1. The trim removed 8 bases at V and 8 bases at J, leaving 5 bases unmatched. The CDR3 runs to 10 residues. Germline CDR1 SQVTM, CDR2 ANQGSEA. In DNA form, the CDR3 reads TGCAGCACCGGGACAGAAGGCTACACCTTC. The encoded protein is CSTGTEGYTF.

V and J are TRBV19 and TRBJ2-1, with TRBD2 identical over 9 bases. The V gene end was trimmed by 3 bases and the J gene end by 7 bases; junction bases not matched to a gene: 7. This CDR3 has 15 amino acids. Looked up from germline, CDR1 is LNHDA and CDR2 is SQIVND (reference sequence). CDR3 coding DNA: TGTGCCAGTAGTATCCGGACTAGCGAGGGTAATGAGCAGTTCTTC. It encodes CASSIRTSEGNEQFF.

This clone was counted a few times. A read error may produce the germline difference seen at one junction end. This chain joins TRBV2 and TRBJ1-1; D is undetermined. The CDR3 contains 22 residues. Germline V gene sequence: CDR1 SNHLY, CDR2 FYNNEI. The CDR3 DNA is TGTGCCAGCAGGGAAGGTTTGGGGAGGAGGGTAGGAAACTCGAGGAGCGGCACTGAAGCTTTCTTT. Protein: CASREGLGRRVGNSRSGTEAFF. Full variable domain (remainder filled in from reference TRBV2 and TRBJ1-1): EPEVTQTPSHQVTQMGQEVILRCVPISNHLYFYWYRQILGQKVEFLVSFYNNEISEKSEIFDDQFSVERPDGSNFTLKIRSTKLEDSAMYFCASREGLGRRVGNSRSGTEAFFGQGTRLTVV.

In regard to this clone: The sample carries other DNA sequences with the same CDR3. This chain links TRBV11-2 with TRBJ2-7, with 9 bases lining up with TRBD1. With 5 bases clipped from V and 3 bases from J, the junction kept 5 bases outside the gene matches. The CDR3 is made up of 14 amino acids. Germline CDR1 is SGHAT and CDR2 is FQNNGV. CDR3 sequence (DNA): TGTGCCAGCAGCCCATCGACAGGGGGCTACGAGCAGTACTTC. Its translation: CASSPSTGGYEQYF.

CDR3 protein: CASSRRASGRVADTQYF. Written as DNA, the CDR3 is TGTGCCAGCAGCCGAAGAGCTAGCGGGAGGGTTGCAGATACGCAGTATTTT. The V call is TRBV11-2, the J call TRBJ2-3, with 12 bases matching TRBD2. V was pared by 5 bases and J by 4 bases, with 10 bases of the junction left unmatched. The CDR3 totals 17 residues. Germline-derived CDR1 and CDR2 are SGHAT and FQNNGV.

The chain couples TRBV3-1 (or the pseudogene TRBV3-2) to TRBJ2-5; 9 bases agree with TRBD2. J lost 5 bases, V lost 3 bases, and 4 bases had no gene match. In germline, CDR1 is LGHDT, CDR2 YNNKEL (reference sequence). The CDR3 is 14 residues long. This CDR3 reads CASSHRAGGETQYF. In DNA, the CDR3 is TGTGCCAGCAGCCACCGGGCGGGGGGGGAGACCCAGTACTTC.

The rearrangement joins TRBV9 to TRBJ1-6, with D unclear. Germline CDR1 is SGDLS and CDR2 is YYNGEE. V was clipped by 0 bases and J by 7 bases, with 14 bases between them. CDR3 size: 16 residues. This CDR3 reads CASSVESSGRNSPLHF. The CDR3 region has the DNA TGTGCCAGCAGCGTAGAATCAAGTGGTCGGAATTCACCCCTCCACTTT.

The J gene is TRBJ1-1, the V gene TRBV4-1; no clear D gene. Germline CDR1 MGHRA, CDR2 YSYEKL. V shed 4 bases and J shed 5 bases, with 11 bases lying between them. CDR3 length equals 13 residues. The CDR3 spells CASSPDGVTEAFF. DNA of the CDR3: TGCGCCAGCAGCCCCGACGGGGTAACTGAAGCTTTCTTT.

The V call is TRBV15, the J call TRBJ2-3; D gene uncertain. Between the trimmed V and J ends, which lost 0 bases and 7 bases, there was a span of 17 bases. CDR1 and CDR2 from the germline V gene are LNHNV and YYDKDF (reference sequence). The CDR3 has 16 residues. The CDR3 nucleotides are TGTGCCACCAGCAGAGATGGAGAGGCCCTCCCGAATACGCAGTATTTT. This codes for CATSRDGEALPNTQYF. Full variable domain (rest looked up from reference TRBV15 and TRBJ2-3): DAMVIQNPRYQVTQFGKPVTLSCSQTLNHNVMYWYQQKSSQAPKLLFHYYDKDFNNEADTPDNFQSRRPNTSFCFLDIRSPGLGDTAMYLCATSRDGEALPNTQYFGPGTRLTVL.

J is TRBJ2-5 and V is TRBV5-4; D is perhaps TRBD1 (5 bases). The CDR3 has 12 amino acids. The V gene lost 4 bases and the J gene lost 7 bases, with 11 bases spanning the gap. Germline CDR1 is SGHNT and CDR2 is YYREEE (reference sequence). CDR3 protein: CASSQNQGTQYF. The CDR3 nucleotides read TGTGCCAGCAGCCAAAACCAGGGGACCCAGTACTTC.

The rearrangement uses TRBV5-1 and TRBJ1-1; unclear D gene. Per germline, CDR1 SGHRS and CDR2 YFSETQ. V was shortened by 4 bases and J by 3 bases, with 16 bases between the two germline ends. CDR3 length: 15 residues. CDR3 sequence reads: CASSITGNRYTEAFF. The DNA for the CDR3 is TGCGCCAGCAGCATTACGGGAAATCGGTACACTGAAGCTTTCTTT.

The V gene is TRBV28, the J gene TRBJ1-5, with a possible D match to TRBD1 (6 bases). Germline V lookup: CDR1 MDHEN, CDR2 SYDVKM. The CDR3 extends over 15 amino acids. V was shortened by 3 bases and J by 0 bases, with 9 bases between the two germline ends. Written as DNA, the CDR3 is TGTGCCAGCAGTTTCGAGGGGGATAGCAATCAGCCCCAGCATTTT. It is translated as CASSFEGDSNQPQHF.

The V and J genes are TRBV28 and TRBJ1-4; TRBD1 might be the D (5 bases). Germline assignment: CDR1 MDHEN and CDR2 SYDVKM. CDR3 size: 14 residues. V was clipped by 3 bases and J by 7 bases, with 12 bases between them. The CDR3 here is CASSFGGKAEKLFF. The CDR3 nucleotides read TGTGCCAGCAGTTTCGGGGGGAAGGCTGAAAAACTGTTTTTT.

The gene calls are TRBV6-6 and TRBJ1-2, with 9 bases aligning to TRBD1. Germline CDR1 reads MNHNY; CDR2 reads SVGAGI (reference sequence). Trimming at V came to 6 bases and at J to 2 bases, leaving 4 bases not matched to a gene. The CDR3 has 14 residues. The CDR3 is CASRTGQGNYGYTF. As DNA, the CDR3 is TGTGCCAGCAGGACGGGACAGGGAAACTATGGCTACACCTTC.

The chain uses TRBV28 and TRBJ2-7; 8 bases line up with TRBD2. V lost 5 bases to trimming and J lost 0 bases; unmatched junction nucleotides: 9. Germline V gene lookup returns CDR1 MDHEN and CDR2 SYDVKM. The CDR3 is 16 residues long. The CDR3 loop is CASSPTGGGNSYEQYF. The CDR3 nucleotides are TGTGCCAGCAGTCCCACTGGCGGGGGGAACTCCTACGAGCAGTACTTC.